This entry features one TCR beta chain sequence. Its antigen is unknown. This sample was taken from a study of circulating and synovial CD4+ cells in juvenile arthritis. Germline V gene lookup returns CDR1 LNHNV and CDR2 YYDKDF (reference sequence). Trimming cost V 0 bases and J 4 bases, with 16 bases left between them. The CDR3 runs to 17 residues. Some clones are missing from TCRdb's copy, which holds only in-frame ones; the method was immunoSEQ multiplex PCR. The sample lists fewer than 40,000 clones, about 95% occurring once. General observations from the study: Some such blood samples were as oligoclonal as synovium. Deeper sequencing increased measured overlap with synovial clonotypes. Vbeta family usage analysis did not detect the pathogenic-like versus bulk difference. Circulating pathogenic-like lymphocytes shared a substantially higher fraction of CDR3 sequences with synovium than bulk blood.

The chain uses TRBV15 and TRBJ1-3; D ambiguous. This sequence was found in a human donor with juvenile idiopathic arthritis. The sample comprised CD4+ T cells from blood. The CDR3 region has the DNA TGTGCCACCAGCAGAGATATCGTGCCCCCGGGGGGAAACACCATATATTTT. Translation gives CATSRDIVPPGGNTIYF.